Each of the 2 T cell receptor beta chains below was sequenced from the same sample in a study of T cell clonality in common variable immunodeficiency. The data were produced by immunoSEQ multiplex PCR, yet TCRdb's version contains in-frame clones alone and is incomplete. The sample counts about 47,000 clones, none seen once; the ten largest own less than 6.5%. The specimen sequenced was peripheral blood mononuclear cells. The receptors shown here come from a person between 18 and 75 years old in good health.

The table lists this clone with many counts. The read terminates 3 residues ahead of where the CDR3 ends, so the germline J gene completes it. V usage is TRBV6-2 or TRBV6-3 and J usage is TRBJ1-5; the D is unclear. This CDR3 is 15 amino acids long. V lost 2 bases and J lost 1, with 9 bases in between. Germline CDR1 and CDR2: MNHEY and SVGEGT. The sequenced CDR3 bases are TGTGCCAGCAGTTACAGCGAGGTGAGCAATCAGCCC. Its protein is CASSYSEVSNQP. The CDR3, in full, reads CASSYSEVSNQPQHF.

The sample holds many counts of this clone. The read ends 3 residues early relative to the CDR3; the germline J gene fills the gap. The rearrangement uses TRBV6-2 or TRBV6-3 and TRBJ2-7; D call uncertain. V lost 0 bases and J lost 3, with 15 bases in between. Germline CDR1 and CDR2: MNHEY and SVGEGT. The CDR3 spans 16 residues. This CDR3 is CASSYSASDSFYEQYF. The CDR3 bases that were read are TGTGCCAGCAGTTACTCGGCATCAGACTCCTTCTACGAG.